This T cell receptor (beta chain) was profiled in a study of vaccination and CD4 T cells after COVID-19. There are a few counts of this clonotype. Its target is not known. The Oncomine TCR Beta short-read assay generated sequence data from the DNA of cultured CD4+ T cells. TCRdb re-called the PCR reads through MiXCR, storing one row per CDR3 protein. This sample has 11,000 to 15,000 distinct CDR3 sequences; roughly 57% occur once, and the top ten carry 6.5% to 8%. Described treatment: approximately 11-day PBMC culture with coronavirus spike peptide pools or control peptides (ViraFEST assay). This CDR3 has 15 residues. Germline-derived CDR1 and CDR2 are DFQATT and SNEGSKA (reference sequence). V shed 6 bases and J shed 5 bases, with 19 bases lying between them.

The rearrangement joins TRBV20-1 to TRBJ1-4; unclear D gene. The source is a human donor who had recovered from COVID-19. Sequencing input: CD4+ T cells from blood, cultured in vitro. CDR3 DNA sequence: TGCAGTGCCACCGGGAGAAAGGTCACCAATGAAAAACTGTTTTTT. Encoded protein: CSATGRKVTNEKLFF.